The clone carrying this TCR beta chain has a count of ten or more. Its matching antigen is unknown. The sample belongs to a study of metastatic and nonmetastatic thyroid tumors. The wider study: Repertoire comparisons spanned blood and tumor or nodule tissue from malignant and benign thyroid patients. The study's findings and limits: Compared with benign nodules, malignant thyroid tumors were reported to have significantly higher TCR beta diversity in both blood and tumor.

Each patient came to thyroid surgery without any prior treatment (of any kind). Original data processing: Construction of a distant-metastasis classifier for papillary thyroid cancer relied on CDR3 differences across clinicopathological groups. TCRdb re-called clones from the PCR reads using MiXCR. These V and J calls derive from TCRdb rather than the authors' analysis. The sample lists under 25,000 clones; roughly a fifth were seen once. Trimming stripped 4 bases from V and 5 bases from J, with 17 bases between. CDR1 and CDR2 (germline): SGHTA, FQGNSA. This CDR3 region has 15 residues. The material sequenced was blood. The chain couples TRBV7-2 to TRBJ1-1; no reliable D call. The receptor comes from a female donor with papillary thyroid cancer or a benign thyroid nodule (not recorded which). Some clones in this sample may be carry-over from other donors' samples. CDR3 loop: CASSSMGILRTEAFF. CDR3 coding DNA: TGTGCCAGCAGCTCGATGGGCATTTTGAGGACTGAAGCTTTCTTT.